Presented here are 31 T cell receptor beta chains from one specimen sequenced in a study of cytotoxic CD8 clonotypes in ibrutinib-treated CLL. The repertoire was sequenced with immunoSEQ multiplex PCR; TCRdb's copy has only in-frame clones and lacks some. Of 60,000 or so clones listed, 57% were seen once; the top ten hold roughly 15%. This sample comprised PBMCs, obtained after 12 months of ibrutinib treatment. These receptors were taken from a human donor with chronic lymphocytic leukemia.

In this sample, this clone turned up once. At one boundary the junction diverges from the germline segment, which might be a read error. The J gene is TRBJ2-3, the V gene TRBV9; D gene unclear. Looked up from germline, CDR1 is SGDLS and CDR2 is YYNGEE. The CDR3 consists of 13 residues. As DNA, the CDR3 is TGTGCCAGCAACGTAGGGCCCACAGATACGCAGTATTTT. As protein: CASNVGPTDTQYF. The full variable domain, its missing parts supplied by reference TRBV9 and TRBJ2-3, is DSGVTQTPKHLITATGQRVTLRCSPRSGDLSVYWYQQSLDQGLQFLIQYYNGEERAKGNILERFSAQQFPDLHSELNLSSLELGDSALYFCASNVGPTDTQYFGPGTRLTVL.

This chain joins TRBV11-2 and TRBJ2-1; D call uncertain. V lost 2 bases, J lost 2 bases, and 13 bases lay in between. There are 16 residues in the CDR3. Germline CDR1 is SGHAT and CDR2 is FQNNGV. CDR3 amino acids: CASSLTVNVTYNEQFF. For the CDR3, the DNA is TGTGCCAGCAGCTTAACGGTTAACGTAACCTACAATGAGCAGTTCTTC.

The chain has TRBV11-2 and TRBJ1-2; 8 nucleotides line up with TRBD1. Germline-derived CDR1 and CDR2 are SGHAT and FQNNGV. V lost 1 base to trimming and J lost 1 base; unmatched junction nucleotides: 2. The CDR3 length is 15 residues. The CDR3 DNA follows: TGTGCCAGCAGCTTAGGACAGGGGTATAACTATGGCTACACCTTC. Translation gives CASSLGQGYNYGYTF. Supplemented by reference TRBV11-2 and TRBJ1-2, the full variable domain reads EAGVAQSPRYKIIEKRQSVAFWCNPISGHATLYWYQQILGQGPKLLIQFQNNGVVDDSQLPKDRFSAERLKGVDSTLKIQPAKLEDSAVYLCASSLGQGYNYGYTFGSGTRLTVV.

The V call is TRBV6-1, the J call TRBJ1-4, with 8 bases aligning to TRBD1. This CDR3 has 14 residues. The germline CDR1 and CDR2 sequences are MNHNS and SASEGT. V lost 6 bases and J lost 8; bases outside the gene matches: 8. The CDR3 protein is CASRPTGGSEKLFF. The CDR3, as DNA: TGTGCCAGCAGGCCTACAGGGGGGAGCGAAAAACTGTTTTTT.

This CDR3 reads CASSSLRVAGGANVLTF. The CDR3 DNA sequence: TGTGCCAGCAGCTCCCTCAGGGTGGCCGGGGGGGCCAACGTCCTGACTTTC. This chain connects TRBV7-2 to TRBJ2-6; weak D call: TRBD1 (5 bases). V dropped 4 bases and J dropped 4 bases, with 17 bases sitting between them. Germline V gives CDR1 SGHTA, CDR2 FQGNSA. The CDR3 has 17 amino acids.

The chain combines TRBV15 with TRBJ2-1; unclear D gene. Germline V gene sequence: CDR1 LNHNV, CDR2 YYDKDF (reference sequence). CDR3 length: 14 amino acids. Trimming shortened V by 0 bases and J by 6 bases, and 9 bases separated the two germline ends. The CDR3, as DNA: TGTGCCACCAGCAGAGAGGCTGGGATCAATGAGCAGTTCTTC. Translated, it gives CATSREAGINEQFF. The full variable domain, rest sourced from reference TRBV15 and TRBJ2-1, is DAMVIQNPRYQVTQFGKPVTLSCSQTLNHNVMYWYQQKSSQAPKLLFHYYDKDFNNEADTPDNFQSRRPNTSFCFLDIRSPGLGDTAMYLCATSREAGINEQFFGPGTRLTVL.

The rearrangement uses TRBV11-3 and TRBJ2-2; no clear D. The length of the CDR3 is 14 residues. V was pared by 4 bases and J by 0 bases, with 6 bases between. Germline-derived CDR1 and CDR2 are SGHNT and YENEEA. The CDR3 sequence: CASSWPTNTGELFF. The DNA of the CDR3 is TGTGCCAGCAGCTGGCCAACGAACACCGGGGAGCTGTTTTTT.

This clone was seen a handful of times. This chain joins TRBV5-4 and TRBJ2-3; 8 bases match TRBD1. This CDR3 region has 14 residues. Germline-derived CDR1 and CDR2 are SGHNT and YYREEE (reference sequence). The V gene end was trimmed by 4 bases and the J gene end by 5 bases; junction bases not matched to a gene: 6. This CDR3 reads CASSMGTGQDTQYF. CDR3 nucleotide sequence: TGTGCCAGCAGCATGGGGACAGGACAAGATACGCAGTATTTT.

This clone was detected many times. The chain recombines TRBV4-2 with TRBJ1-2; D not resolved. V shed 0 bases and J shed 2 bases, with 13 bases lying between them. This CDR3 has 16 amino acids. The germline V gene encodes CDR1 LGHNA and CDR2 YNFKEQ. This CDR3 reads CASSQDQAQLNYGYTF. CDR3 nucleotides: TGTGCCAGCAGCCAAGATCAAGCCCAACTAAACTATGGCTACACCTTC.

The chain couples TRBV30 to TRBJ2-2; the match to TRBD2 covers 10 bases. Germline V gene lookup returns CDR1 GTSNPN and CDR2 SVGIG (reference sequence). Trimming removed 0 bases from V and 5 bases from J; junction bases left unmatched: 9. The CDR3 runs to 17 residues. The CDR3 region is CAWSVRGSGRSTGELFF. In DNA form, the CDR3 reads TGTGCCTGGAGTGTAAGGGGTAGCGGGAGGAGTACCGGGGAGCTGTTTTTT.

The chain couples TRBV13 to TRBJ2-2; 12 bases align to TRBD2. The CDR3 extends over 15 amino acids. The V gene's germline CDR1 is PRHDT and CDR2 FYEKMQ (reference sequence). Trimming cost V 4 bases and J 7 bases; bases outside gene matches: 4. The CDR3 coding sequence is TGTGCCAGCAGCTACCCACTAGCGGGAGGCGGGGAGCTGTTTTTT. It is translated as CASSYPLAGGGELFF.

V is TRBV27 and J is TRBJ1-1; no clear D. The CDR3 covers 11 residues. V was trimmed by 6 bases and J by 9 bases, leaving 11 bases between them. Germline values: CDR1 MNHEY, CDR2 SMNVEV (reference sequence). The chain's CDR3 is CASRLDGQAFF. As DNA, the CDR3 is TGTGCCAGCAGGCTGGATGGACAAGCTTTCTTT.

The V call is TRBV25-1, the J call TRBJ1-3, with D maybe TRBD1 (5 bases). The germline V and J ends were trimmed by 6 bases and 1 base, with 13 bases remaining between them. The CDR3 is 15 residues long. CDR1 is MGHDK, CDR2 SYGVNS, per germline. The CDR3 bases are TGTGCCAGCAGGGGGCGGCTGTTATCTGGAAACACCATATATTTT. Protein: CASRGRLLSGNTIYF. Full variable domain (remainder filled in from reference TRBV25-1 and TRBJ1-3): EADIYQTPRYLVIGTGKKITLECSQTMGHDKMYWYQQDPGMELHLIHYSYGVNSTEKGDLSSESTVSRIRTEHFPLTLESARPSHTSQYLCASRGRLLSGNTIYFGEGSWLTVV.

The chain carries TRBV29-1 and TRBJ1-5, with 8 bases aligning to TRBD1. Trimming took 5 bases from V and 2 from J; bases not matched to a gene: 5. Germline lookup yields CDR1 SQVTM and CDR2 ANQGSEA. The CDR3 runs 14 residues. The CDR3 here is CSVREQGGNQPQHF. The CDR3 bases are TGCAGCGTTAGGGAACAGGGGGGCAATCAGCCCCAGCATTTT. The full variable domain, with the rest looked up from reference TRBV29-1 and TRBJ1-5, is SAVISQKPSRDICQRGTSLTIQCQVDSQVTMMFWYRQQPGQSLTLIATANQGSEATYESGFVIDKFPISRPNLTFSTLTVSNMSPEDSSIYLCSVREQGGNQPQHFGDGTRLSIL.

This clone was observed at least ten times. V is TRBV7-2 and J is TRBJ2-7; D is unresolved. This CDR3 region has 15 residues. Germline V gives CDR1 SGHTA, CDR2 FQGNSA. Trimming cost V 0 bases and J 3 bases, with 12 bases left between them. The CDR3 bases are TGTGCCAGCAGCTTAGCCCCCCAGACAATCTACGAGCAGTACTTC. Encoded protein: CASSLAPQTIYEQYF.

DNA of the CDR3: TGTGCCAGCAGCTTGGTGGGACAGGGGCACTATGGCTACACCTTC. Translating it yields CASSLVGQGHYGYTF. The rearrangement joins TRBV5-4 to TRBJ1-2, with 10 bases lining up with TRBD1. CDR3 length: 15 residues. The germline V gene encodes CDR1 SGHNT and CDR2 YYREEE (reference sequence). V trimming: 0 bases; J trimming: 3 bases; junction bases outside the gene matches: 2.

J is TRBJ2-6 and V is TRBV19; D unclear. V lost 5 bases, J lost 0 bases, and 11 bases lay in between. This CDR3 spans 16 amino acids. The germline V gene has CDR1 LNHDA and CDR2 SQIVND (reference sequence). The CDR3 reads CASSHPAISGANVLTF. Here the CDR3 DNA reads TGTGCCAGTAGTCACCCGGCGATCTCTGGGGCCAACGTCCTGACTTTC.

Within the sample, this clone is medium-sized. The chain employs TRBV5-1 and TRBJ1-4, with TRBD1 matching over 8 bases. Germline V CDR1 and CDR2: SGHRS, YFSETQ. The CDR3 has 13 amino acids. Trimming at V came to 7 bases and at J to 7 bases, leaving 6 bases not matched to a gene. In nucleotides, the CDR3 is TGCGCCAGCGGGGGAGACAGGGGTGAAAAACTGTTTTTT. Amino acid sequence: CASGGDRGEKLFF. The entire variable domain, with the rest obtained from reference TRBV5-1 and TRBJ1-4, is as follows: KAGVTQTPRYLIKTRGQQVTLSCSPISGHRSVSWYQQTPGQGLQFLFEYFSETQRNKGNFPGRFSGRQFSNSRSEMNVSTLELGDSALYLCASGGDRGEKLFFGSGTQLSVL.

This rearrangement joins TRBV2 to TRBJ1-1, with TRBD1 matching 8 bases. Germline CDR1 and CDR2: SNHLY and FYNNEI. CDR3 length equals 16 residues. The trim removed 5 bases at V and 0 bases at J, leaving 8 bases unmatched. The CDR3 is CASSHDRGPLNTEAFF. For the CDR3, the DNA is TGTGCCAGCAGTCACGACAGGGGACCACTGAACACTGAAGCTTTCTTT.

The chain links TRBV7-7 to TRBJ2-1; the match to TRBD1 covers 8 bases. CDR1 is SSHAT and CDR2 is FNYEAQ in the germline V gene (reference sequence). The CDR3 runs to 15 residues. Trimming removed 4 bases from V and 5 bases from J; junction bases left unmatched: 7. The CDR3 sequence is CASSSSGGGNNEQFF. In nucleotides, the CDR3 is TGTGCCAGCAGCTCCTCAGGGGGCGGAAACAATGAGCAGTTCTTC. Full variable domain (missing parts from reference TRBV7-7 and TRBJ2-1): GAGVSQSPRYKVTKRGQDVTLRCDPISSHATLYWYQQALGQGPEFLTYFNYEAQPDKSGLPSDRFSAERPEGSISTLTIQRTEQRDSAMYRCASSSSGGGNNEQFFGPGTRLTVL.

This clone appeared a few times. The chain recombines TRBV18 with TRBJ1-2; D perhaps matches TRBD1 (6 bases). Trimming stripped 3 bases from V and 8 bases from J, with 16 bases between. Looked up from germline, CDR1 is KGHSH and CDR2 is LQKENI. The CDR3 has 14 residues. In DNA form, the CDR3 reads TGTGCCAGCTCACCGGCACAGGGAGTACAAGGCTACACCTTC. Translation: CASSPAQGVQGYTF.

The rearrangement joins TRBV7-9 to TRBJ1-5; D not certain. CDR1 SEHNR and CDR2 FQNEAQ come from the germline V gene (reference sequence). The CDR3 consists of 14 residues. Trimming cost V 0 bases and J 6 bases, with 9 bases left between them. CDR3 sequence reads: CASSLAGNGQPQHF. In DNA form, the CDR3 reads TGTGCCAGCAGCTTAGCTGGGAACGGTCAGCCCCAGCATTTT.

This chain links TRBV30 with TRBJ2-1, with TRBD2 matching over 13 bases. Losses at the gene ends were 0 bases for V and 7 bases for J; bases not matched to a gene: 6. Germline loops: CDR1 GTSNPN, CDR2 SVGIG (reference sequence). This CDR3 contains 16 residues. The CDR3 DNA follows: TGTGCCTGGAGTGTTATTCGACTAGCGGGAGGAAATGAGCAGTTCTTC. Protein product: CAWSVIRLAGGNEQFF.

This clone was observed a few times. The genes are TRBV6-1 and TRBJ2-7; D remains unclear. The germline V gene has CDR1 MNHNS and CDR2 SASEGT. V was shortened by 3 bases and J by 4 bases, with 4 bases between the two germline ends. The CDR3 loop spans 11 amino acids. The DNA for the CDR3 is TGTGCCAGCAGTGACGTTTACGAGCAGTACTTC. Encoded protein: CASSDVYEQYF.

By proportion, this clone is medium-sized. CDR3 nucleotides: TGTGCCGCCCGGACAGATAGCAATCAGCCCCAGCATTTT. Translation gives CAARTDSNQPQHF. The chain recombines TRBV10-3 with TRBJ1-5, with D possibly matching TRBD1 (6 bases). CDR1 and CDR2 (germline): ENHRY, SYGVKD. The CDR3 contains 13 residues. V was pared by 11 bases and J by 0 bases, with 11 bases between.

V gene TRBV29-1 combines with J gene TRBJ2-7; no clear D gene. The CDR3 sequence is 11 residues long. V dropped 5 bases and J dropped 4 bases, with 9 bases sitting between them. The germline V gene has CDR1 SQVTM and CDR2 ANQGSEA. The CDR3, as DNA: TGCAGCGTTTCCTTCCGGTACGAGCAGTACTTC. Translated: CSVSFRYEQYF.

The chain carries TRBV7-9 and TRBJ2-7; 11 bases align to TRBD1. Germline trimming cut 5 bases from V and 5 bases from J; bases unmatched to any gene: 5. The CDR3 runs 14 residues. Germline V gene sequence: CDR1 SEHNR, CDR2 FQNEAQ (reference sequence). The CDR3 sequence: CASSLGQGADEQYF. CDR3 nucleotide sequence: TGTGCCAGCAGCCTCGGACAGGGGGCCGACGAGCAGTACTTC.

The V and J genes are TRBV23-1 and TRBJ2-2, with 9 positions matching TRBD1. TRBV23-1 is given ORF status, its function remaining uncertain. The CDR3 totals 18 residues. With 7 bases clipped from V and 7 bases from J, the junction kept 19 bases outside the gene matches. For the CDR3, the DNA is TGCGCCAGCACTCTCCAATCCGGGACAGGGCGCCGGGTCGGGGAGCTGTTTTTT. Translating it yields CASTLQSGTGRRVGELFF.

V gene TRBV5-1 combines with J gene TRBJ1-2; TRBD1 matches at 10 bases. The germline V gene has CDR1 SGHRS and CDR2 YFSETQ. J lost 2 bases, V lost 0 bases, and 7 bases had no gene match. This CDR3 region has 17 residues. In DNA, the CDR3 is TGCGCCAGCAGCTTGGGACAGGGGGCGCAAGGGAACTATGGCTACACCTTC. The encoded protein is CASSLGQGAQGNYGYTF.

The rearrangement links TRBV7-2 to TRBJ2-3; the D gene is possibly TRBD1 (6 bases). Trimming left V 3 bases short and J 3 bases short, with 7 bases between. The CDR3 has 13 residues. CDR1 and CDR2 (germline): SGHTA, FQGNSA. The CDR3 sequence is CASSLGATDTQYF. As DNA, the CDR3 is TGTGCCAGCAGCTTGGGGGCAACAGATACGCAGTATTTT.

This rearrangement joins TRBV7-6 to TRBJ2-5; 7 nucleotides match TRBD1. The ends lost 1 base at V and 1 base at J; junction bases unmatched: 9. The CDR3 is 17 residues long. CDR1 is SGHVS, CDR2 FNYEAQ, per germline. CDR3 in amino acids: CASSLGGGRNPQETQYF. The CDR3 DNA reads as TGTGCCAGCAGCTTAGGAGGGGGCCGAAACCCCCAAGAGACCCAGTACTTC.